Shown below are 26 T cell receptor beta chains from a single sample sequenced in a study of cytomegalovirus exposure and HLA in healthy donors (dated by TCRdb to about 2017). The library came from the immunoSEQ multiplex PCR assay. A mixture of 60 forward primers for TCR Vbeta segments and 13 reverse primers for TCR Jbeta segments was used in the multiplex PCR. TCRdb took over this immuneACCESS table, retaining in-frame rearrangements with V and J assigned. Such tables are incomplete; in checked studies, under half of the missing clones stem from an unresolved V gene, and the remainder is unexplained. The sample includes roughly 110,000 clones, with around 69% observed a single time. Approximately 2.4% of the sample goes to the ten largest clones. The sample taken for sequencing was PBMCs. These receptor sequences come from a man between 18 and 29 years old in good health and CMV-seronegative.

This chain uses TRBV5-6 with TRBJ2-7; weak D call: TRBD1 (5 bases). Looked up from germline, CDR1 is SGHDT and CDR2 is YYEEEE. V dropped 3 bases and J dropped 2 bases, with 9 bases sitting between them. This CDR3 spans 13 amino acids. In DNA form, the CDR3 reads TGTGCCAGCAGCTCGACAGTTACCTACGAGCAGTACTTC. Protein sequence: CASSSTVTYEQYF.

This sequence joins TRBV7-3 and TRBJ2-2; 9 nucleotides agree with TRBD2. Germline V gives CDR1 SGHTA, CDR2 FQGTGA. This CDR3 region has 18 residues. V lost 5 bases, J lost 6 bases, and 16 bases stayed unmatched. The CDR3 bases are TGTGCCAGCAGCCCCGTGCGACCGGGACTAGCAACGGCCGGGGAGCTGTTTTTT. Amino acids: CASSPVRPGLATAGELFF.

The V and J genes are TRBV7-3 and TRBJ1-1; D not certain. This CDR3 is 13 amino acids long. The V and J ends lost 5 bases and 1 base respectively, with 8 bases between them. CDR1 SGHTA and CDR2 FQGTGA come from the germline V gene. The CDR3 DNA sequence: TGTGCCAGCAGCCTTCGGGGGAACACTGAAGCTTTCTTT. Translating it yields CASSLRGNTEAFF.

J is TRBJ2-3 and V is TRBV6-1, with a possible D match to TRBD1 (6 bases). Germline loops: CDR1 MNHNS, CDR2 SASEGT. The CDR3 loop spans 14 amino acids. V lost 4 bases and J 6 bases, leaving 14 bases between the germline ends. The CDR3 reads CASSGNRVGDTQYF. The CDR3 DNA reads as TGTGCCAGCAGTGGGAACAGGGTCGGGGATACGCAGTATTTT.

The V gene is TRBV5-1, the J gene TRBJ2-6, with a weak D call TRBD1 (5 bases). From germline, CDR1 is SGHRS and CDR2 YFSETQ. V was clipped by 5 bases and J by 0 bases, with 9 bases between them. The CDR3 runs to 15 residues. The CDR3 protein is CASRQGYSGANVLTF. Here the CDR3 DNA reads TGCGCCAGCAGGCAGGGTTACTCTGGGGCCAACGTCCTGACTTTC. Drawing the rest from reference TRBV5-1 and TRBJ2-6, the complete variable domain is KAGVTQTPRYLIKTRGQQVTLSCSPISGHRSVSWYQQTPGQGLQFLFEYFSETQRNKGNFPGRFSGRQFSNSRSEMNVSTLELGDSALYLCASRQGYSGANVLTFGAGSRLTVL.

V and J are TRBV11-2 and TRBJ2-1, with D hard to call. Trimming left V 1 base short and J 4 bases short, with 23 bases between. The germline CDR1 and CDR2 sequences are SGHAT and FQNNGV. The CDR3 contains 19 residues. For the CDR3, the DNA is TGTGCCAGCAGCTTAGCCCCCCGTAGCCGCGCGGCACCTTACAATGAGCAGTTCTTC. It is translated as CASSLAPRSRAAPYNEQFF.

This clone is classed as medium-sized. The V and J genes are TRBV5-6 and TRBJ1-2, with TRBD1 as a possible D gene (6 bases). This CDR3 spans 14 amino acids. V was shortened by 0 bases and J by 6 bases, with 12 bases between the two germline ends. CDR1 SGHDT and CDR2 YYEEEE come from the germline V gene. The CDR3 DNA is TGTGCCAGCAGCTTGGGGTCAGGGGCCGATGGCTACACCTTC. It translates to CASSLGSGADGYTF.

This clone was seen only once. Here the CDR3 DNA reads TGTGCCCAGCGGGGGGTCGCCGGGGAGCTGTTTTTT. Its translation: CAQRGVAGELFF. The chain couples TRBV7-9 to TRBJ2-2; 9 bases agree with TRBD2. Germline V lookup: CDR1 SEHNR, CDR2 FQNEAQ (reference sequence). Losses at the gene ends were 11 bases for V and 6 bases for J; bases not matched to a gene: 4. CDR3 size: 12 residues.

J is TRBJ1-4 and V is TRBV7-2; 7 bases align to TRBD1. The CDR3 spans 13 residues. Germline V gene lookup returns CDR1 SGHTA and CDR2 FQGNSA. J lost 14 bases, V lost 4 bases, and 10 bases had no gene match. The CDR3 DNA reads TGTGCCAGCAGCTCCATACAGGGGATAAAGCTGTTTTTT. Protein: CASSSIQGIKLFF.

The J gene is TRBJ1-6, the V gene TRBV19, with D perhaps TRBD1 (5 bases). The germline CDR1 and CDR2 sequences are LNHDA and SQIVND (reference sequence). V was shortened by 3 bases and J by 7 bases, with 16 bases between the two germline ends. CDR3 length: 16 residues. CDR3 amino acids: CASSIDWGRLNSPLHF. DNA of the CDR3: TGTGCCAGTAGTATCGACTGGGGCAGGCTCAATTCACCCCTCCACTTT.

The rearrangement joins TRBV10-3 to TRBJ2-7; TRBD1 matches 7 bases. The V and J ends lost 3 bases and 2 bases, in that order; junction bases with no gene match: 4. Per germline, CDR1 ENHRY and CDR2 SYGVKD. CDR3 size: 14 residues. The CDR3 bases are TGTGCCATCAGTGATCGGGACAGAGCCTACGAGCAGTACTTC. This gives the protein CAISDRDRAYEQYF.

V gene TRBV5-1 combines with J gene TRBJ2-2, with D possibly matching TRBD1 (6 bases). V lost 2 bases and J 3 bases, leaving 14 bases between the germline ends. Germline CDR1 SGHRS, CDR2 YFSETQ. This CDR3 comprises 16 residues. The CDR3 DNA sequence: TGCGCCAGCAGCTTAGGACAGATAGTGGACACCGGGGAGCTGTTTTTT. Encoded protein: CASSLGQIVDTGELFF.

This clone was seen only once. The chain uses TRBV5-1 and TRBJ2-3, with a possible D match to TRBD1 (6 bases). Germline V gives CDR1 SGHRS, CDR2 YFSETQ. Trimming took off 6 bases at V and 0 bases at J, with 11 bases between the two ends. CDR3 length: 14 amino acids. In nucleotides, the CDR3 is TGCGCCAGCAACCGGGACACTAGCACAGATACGCAGTATTTT. Translation: CASNRDTSTDTQYF. Looking up the rest from reference TRBV5-1 and TRBJ2-3 gives the full variable domain: KAGVTQTPRYLIKTRGQQVTLSCSPISGHRSVSWYQQTPGQGLQFLFEYFSETQRNKGNFPGRFSGRQFSNSRSEMNVSTLELGDSALYLCASNRDTSTDTQYFGPGTRLTVL.

This clone showed up just once. This chain uses TRBV10-3 with TRBJ1-3, with 7 positions matching TRBD1. This CDR3 comprises 14 residues. The germline V gene encodes CDR1 ENHRY and CDR2 SYGVKD. Trimming removed 6 bases from V and 4 bases from J; junction bases left unmatched: 6. As DNA, the CDR3 is TGTGCCATCAGGGGGGACAGAGCCGGAAACACCATATATTTT. Its protein product is CAIRGDRAGNTIYF.

The V call is TRBV14, the J call TRBJ2-3; D gene uncertain. V was cut by 4 bases and J by 2 bases, with 13 bases left in between. Germline V gene sequence: CDR1 SGHDN, CDR2 FVKESK. The CDR3 loop spans 15 amino acids. The CDR3 is CASSPPSVLTDTQYF. Here the CDR3 DNA reads TGTGCCAGCAGCCCTCCGTCGGTTCTCACAGATACGCAGTATTTT. Variable domain in full (rest from reference TRBV14 and TRBJ2-3): EAGVTQFPSHSVIEKGQTVTLRCDPISGHDNLYWYRRVMGKEIKFLLHFVKESKQDESGMPNNRFLAERTGGTYSTLKVQPAELEDSGVYFCASSPPSVLTDTQYFGPGTRLTVL.

There are a few counts of this clone. The rearrangement uses TRBV18 and TRBJ2-7, with 10 bases fitting TRBD2. Germline V CDR1 and CDR2: KGHSH, LQKENI. The CDR3 extends over 15 amino acids. V was pared by 1 base and J by 2 bases, with 2 bases of the junction left unmatched. CDR3 sequence (DNA): TGTGCCAGCTCACCACTGCTAGCGGGGGCCTACGAGCAGTACTTC. Protein sequence: CASSPLLAGAYEQYF. The complete variable domain, with remaining parts taken from reference TRBV18 and TRBJ2-7, reads NAGVMQNPRHLVRRRGQEARLRCSPMKGHSHVYWYRQLPEEGLKFMVYLQKENIIDESGMPKERFSAEFPKEGPSILRIQQVVRGDSAAYFCASSPLLAGAYEQYFGPGTRLTVT.

As for this clone: This same CDR3 is encoded by further DNA sequences in the sample. The CDR3 spells CASSLAGGPGELFF. The CDR3 DNA follows: TGTGCCAGCAGCTTAGCGGGGGGGCCCGGGGAGCTGTTTTTT. This chain connects TRBV7-3 to TRBJ2-2, with 9 positions matching TRBD2. CDR1 SGHTA and CDR2 FQGTGA come from the germline V gene. CDR3 size: 14 residues. Trimming took 2 bases from V and 6 from J; bases not matched to a gene: 1.

The J gene is TRBJ1-6, the V gene TRBV5-4, with D perhaps matching TRBD1 (5 bases). CDR1 SGHNT and CDR2 YYREEE come from the germline V gene (reference sequence). The CDR3 is 15 residues long. V dropped 2 bases and J dropped 7 bases, with 13 bases sitting between them. CDR3 in DNA: TGTGCCAGCAGCTTAGACAGCTTCACAAATTCACCCCTCCACTTT. Protein product: CASSLDSFTNSPLHF.

The genes are TRBV7-2 and TRBJ2-2, with D tentatively TRBD1 (6 bases). Looked up from germline, CDR1 is SGHTA and CDR2 is FQGNSA. Trimming left V 5 bases short and J 2 bases short, with 12 bases between. This CDR3 comprises 15 residues. Here the CDR3 DNA reads TGTGCCAGCAGCCTCACGGGGACAAACACCGGGGAGCTGTTTTTT. Its protein product is CASSLTGTNTGELFF.

This chain's CDR3 is CASRTGTTNQPQHF. The DNA of the CDR3 is TGTGCCAGCCGAACCGGGACAACAAATCAGCCCCAGCATTTT. V usage is TRBV2 and J usage is TRBJ1-5, with D maybe TRBD1 (6 bases). Trimming removed 8 bases at V and 4 bases at J, with 15 bases between. The CDR3 totals 14 residues. Per the germline V gene, CDR1 is SNHLY and CDR2 is FYNNEI.

The chain uses TRBV5-1 and TRBJ2-5, with D possibly TRBD2 on 6 matching bases. V was trimmed by 4 bases and J by 4 bases, leaving 11 bases between them. Germline CDR1 and CDR2: SGHRS and YFSETQ. The CDR3 is made up of 13 amino acids. This chain's CDR3 is CASSAEGLETQYF. In DNA form, the CDR3 reads TGCGCCAGCAGCGCGGAGGGGTTAGAGACCCAGTACTTC. Together with reference TRBV5-1 and TRBJ2-5, the CDR3 gives the full variable domain: KAGVTQTPRYLIKTRGQQVTLSCSPISGHRSVSWYQQTPGQGLQFLFEYFSETQRNKGNFPGRFSGRQFSNSRSEMNVSTLELGDSALYLCASSAEGLETQYFGPGTRLLVL.

J is TRBJ1-2 and V is TRBV15; no reliable D call. The CDR3 is made up of 14 amino acids. The germline V and J ends were trimmed by 4 bases and 2 bases, with 11 bases remaining between them. Germline V gives CDR1 LNHNV, CDR2 YYDKDF (reference sequence). The CDR3 sequence: CATSIFQSNYGYTF. In DNA form, the CDR3 reads TGTGCCACCAGCATATTTCAGTCGAACTATGGCTACACCTTC.

This sequence joins TRBV5-4 and TRBJ2-7; the D gene is possibly TRBD1 (6 bases). Germline V CDR1 and CDR2: SGHNT, YYREEE (reference sequence). The V and J ends lost 0 bases and 3 bases respectively, with 10 bases between them. The CDR3 contains 14 residues. CDR3 sequence reads: CASSLGQARYEQYF. The DNA of the CDR3 is TGTGCCAGCAGCTTGGGACAGGCTCGCTACGAGCAGTACTTC.

J is TRBJ1-1 and V is TRBV21-1; the D segment call TRBD1 is taken from the table without a DNA check. TRBV21-1 is a documented pseudogene. The CDR3 sequence is 18 residues long. In nucleotides, the CDR3 is TGTGCCAGCATCCACCATAAAAGGGACAGGGGGAAACCCACTGAAGCTTTCTTT. Protein product: CASIHHKRDRGKPTEAFF.

This chain joins TRBV6-4 and TRBJ1-1; no definite D call. This CDR3 has 13 amino acids. Germline V gene lookup returns CDR1 MRHNA and CDR2 SNTAGT. V lost 6 bases and J 1 base, leaving 9 bases between the germline ends. CDR3 in amino acids: CASRVTWNTEAFF. CDR3 in DNA: TGTGCCAGCAGAGTTACTTGGAACACTGAAGCTTTCTTT.

This clone has more than one count but fewer than ten. The same CDR3 can be traced to other DNA sequences in this sample. V usage is TRBV14 and J usage is TRBJ2-5, with D maybe TRBD2 (6 bases). The V gene lost 0 bases and the J gene lost 4 bases, with 15 bases spanning the gap. Per the germline V gene, CDR1 is SGHDN and CDR2 is FVKESK. This CDR3 contains 16 residues. The CDR3 coding sequence is TGTGCCAGCAGCCAAGAGCTGGGAGGATTAGGAGAGACCCAGTACTTC. It translates to CASSQELGGLGETQYF. Drawing the rest from reference TRBV14 and TRBJ2-5, the complete variable domain is EAGVTQFPSHSVIEKGQTVTLRCDPISGHDNLYWYRRVMGKEIKFLLHFVKESKQDESGMPNNRFLAERTGGTYSTLKVQPAELEDSGVYFCASSQELGGLGETQYFGPGTRLLVL.